A selection of T cell receptor beta chains follows, all from one sample in a study of control samples from healthy donors and cancer patients. Clones were sequenced by immunoSEQ multiplex PCR, and TCRdb holds only the in-frame ones, with some missing. The sample lists 150,000 to 170,000 clones, around 95% seen once, with 5.5% to 6% in the top ten. The sample comprised blood. The receptors here all came from a middle-aged man in good health. CDR3s include the opening cysteine and the closing phenylalanine or tryptophan. Fields, in order: J gene, V gene, clone size, D gene, CDR3 DNA, CDR3 protein. A D gene is named only where the DNA matches it firmly. Where a row states a size, it is once, few, many or the class of an expanded clone; other rows omit it.

>TRBJ1-1|TRBV11-2|-|-
TGTGCCAGCAGCTTAGGAAGGGGCATGAACACTGAAGCTTTCTTT
CASSLGRGMNTEAFF
>TRBJ1-1|TRBV28|-|-
TGTGCCAGCAGTTTAATGAGGGAAGCTTTCTTT
CASSLMREAFF
>TRBJ1-2|TRBV13|once|-
TGTGCCAGCAGCTTAGGTTTGGCCCGGCAGACTAACTATGGCTACACCTTC
CASSLGLARQTNYGYTF
>TRBJ1-1|TRBV2|-|-
TGTGCCAGCAGTCCCGGGACCTGGGGCACTGAAGCTTTCTTT
CASSPGTWGTEAFF
>TRBJ2-2|TRBV9|-|TRBD2
TGTGCCAGCAGCGCTCAGGGACTAGCGGGGGCGAACACCGGGGAGCTGTTTTTT
CASSAQGLAGANTGELFF
>TRBJ2-7|TRBV15|-|-
TGTGCCACCTCCAATGACATGAGCTCCTACGAGCAGTACTTC
CATSNDMSSYEQYF
>TRBJ2-6|TRBV9|-|-
TGTGCCAGCAGCGCCGAGCTACGGGGGGCCAACGTCCTGACTTTC
CASSAELRGANVLTF
>TRBJ2-2|TRBV5-1|-|-
TGCGCCAGCAGCTTGAAAGGTCCCGGGGAGCTGTTTTTT
CASSLKGPGELFF
>TRBJ2-1|TRBV2|-|-
TGTGCCAGCACCCCCCAGCTACAATCCTACAATGAGCAGTTCTTC
CASTPQLQSYNEQFF
>TRBJ1-5|TRBV19|-|-
TGTGCCAGTAGTTTGGAACGGCAAGGTCAGCCCCAGCATTTT
CASSLERQGQPQHF
>TRBJ2-7|TRBV27|-|TRBD1
TGTGCCAGCAGTTGGGGGACAGAGTACGAGCAGTACTTC
CASSWGTEYEQYF
>TRBJ1-2|TRBV19|-|-
TGTGCCAGTAGTTCCCCGGGGACCCAGGGCTATGGCTACACCTTC
CASSSPGTQGYGYTF
>TRBJ1-1|TRBV28|-|-
TGTGCCAGCAGTATCCGGACTGACGGCACTGAAGCTTTCTTT
CASSIRTDGTEAFF
>TRBJ2-7|TRBV23-1|once|-
TGCGCCAGCCGGAACGGGGCCGGCAGGGAATCCTACGAGCAGTACTTC
CASRNGAGRESYEQYF
>TRBJ1-6|TRBV27|-|-
TGTGCCAGCAGGTTGGGCTCCTATAATTCACCCCTCCACTTT
CASRLGSYNSPLHF
>TRBJ2-7|TRBV6-5|-|-
TGTGCCAGCAGTTCAGCCGTCCAGGGATCCTACGAGCAGTACTTC
CASSSAVQGSYEQYF
>TRBJ2-1|TRBV11-2|-|TRBD2
TGTGCCAGCGGAAGGACTAGCGGGTCCTACAATGAGCAGTTCTTC
CASGRTSGSYNEQFF
>TRBJ1-2|TRBV24-1|-|-
TGTGCCACCATGCCAATTCTAAAGTATGGCTACACCTTC
CATMPILKYGYTF
>TRBJ1-1|TRBV7-9|once|-
TGTGCCAGCAGCTTAGGGCGACCGTCGAACACTGAAGCTTTCTTT
CASSLGRPSNTEAFF
>TRBJ1-2|TRBV6-1|-|-
TGTGCCAGCAGTGAGGGGGCTATTTTATCCTATGGCTACACCTTC
CASSEGAILSYGYTF
>TRBJ1-2|TRBV5-1|-|-
TGCGCCAGCAGCGAAGTGCCAGACTCCACTTATGGCTACACCTTC
CASSEVPDSTYGYTF
>TRBJ2-1|TRBV19|-|-
TGTGCCAGTAGAGAACGGGGGGCCAATGAGCAGTTCTTC
CASRERGANEQFF
>TRBJ1-2|TRBV28|-|TRBD1
TGTGCCAGCAGTCCTATAGGGACAGGGGATGGCTACACCTTC
CASSPIGTGDGYTF
>TRBJ2-2|TRBV21-1|-|-
TGTGCCAGCAGCCCCAGTGGACAGCTGAACACCGGGGAGCTGTTTTTT
CASSPSGQLNTGELFF
>TRBJ1-4|TRBV2|once|-
TGTGCCAGCAGTAGAACAGAGTCGGGCGAAAAACTGTTTTTT
CASSRTESGEKLFF
>TRBJ1-1|TRBV19|-|-
TGTGCCAGTGGACCCATGAACACTGAAGCTTTCTTT
CASGPMNTEAFF
>TRBJ2-1|TRBV6-2/TRBV6-3|-|-
TGTGCCAGCAGCAAGAACTCAGTGAATGAGCAGTTCTTC
CASSKNSVNEQFF
>TRBJ1-4|TRBV4-3|-|-
TGCGCCAGCAGCCAGGGGGCTACAGGGACTAATGAAAAACTGTTTTTT
CASSQGATGTNEKLFF
>TRBJ2-3|TRBV2|-|TRBD2
TGTGCCAGCAGCGGTATCGCGGGGGGTAGAGATACGCAGTATTTT
CASSGIAGGRDTQYF
>TRBJ2-7|TRBV4-3|-|TRBD1
TGCGCCAGCAGCCAAGGGACAGGGACCTACGAGCAGTACTTC
CASSQGTGTYEQYF
>TRBJ1-2|TRBV7-2|-|-
TGTGCCAGCAGCGCCAACTATGGCTACACCTTC
CASSANYGYTF
>TRBJ1-3|TRBV19|-|-
TGTGCCAGTAGTGGCAGAGCTGCCTCTGGAAACACCATATATTTT
CASSGRAASGNTIYF
>TRBJ2-1|TRBV4-3|-|-
TGCGCCAGCCTACCCGAGGCAGGGCACTACAATGAGCAGTTCTTC
CASLPEAGHYNEQFF
>TRBJ1-6|TRBV14|-|-
TGTGCCAGCAGCCTGGGAGGGAGAGGTTCACCCCTCCACTTT
CASSLGGRGSPLHF
>TRBJ2-7|TRBV2|-|-
TGTGCCAGCGGGCCAGGCTTCTACGAGCAGTACTTC
CASGPGFYEQYF
>TRBJ1-2|TRBV18|once|-
TGTGCCAGCTCACCTCGGACAGAAGGTGGCTACACCTTC
CASSPRTEGGYTF
>TRBJ2-2|TRBV3-1/TRBV3-2|-|-
TGTGCCAGCAGCCAAGATAGGAGTCCCGGGGAGCTGTTTTTT
CASSQDRSPGELFF
>TRBJ2-1|TRBV27|once|TRBD2
TGTGCCAGCACCCTAGCGGGCTCCTACAATGAGCAGTTCTTC
CASTLAGSYNEQFF
>TRBJ2-2|TRBV18|-|-
TGTGCCAGCTCACCGGACAGCCTCGGGGAGCTGTTTTTT
CASSPDSLGELFF
>TRBJ2-2|TRBV5-6|-|-
TGTGCCAGCAGCTTGCTTAGGGACACCGGGGAGCTGTTTTTT
CASSLLRDTGELFF
>TRBJ2-1|TRBV18|-|TRBD2
TGTGCCAGCTCACCACCGGGGGGGAATGAGCAGTTCTTC
CASSPPGGNEQFF
>TRBJ2-2|TRBV10-3|once|-
TGTGCCATCAGGGGTTTTAGCGGACAGAACACCGGGGAGCTGTTTTTT
CAIRGFSGQNTGELFF
>TRBJ2-3|TRBV7-2|-|TRBD2
TGTGCCAGCAGCTTAGGGTACGGCGGGGGGGCCACAGATACGCAGTATTTT
CASSLGYGGGATDTQYF
>TRBJ1-5|TRBV10-2|-|-
TGCGCCAGCAGAGTGACAGACAATCAGCCCCAGCATTTT
CASRVTDNQPQHF
>TRBJ1-1|TRBV2|once|-
TGTGCCAGCAGTATCAGACGGGAGAACACTGAAGCTTTCTTT
CASSIRRENTEAFF
>TRBJ1-1|TRBV3-1/TRBV3-2|few|-
TGTGCCAGCAGCCACTCTACAGGGAACACTGAAGCTTTCTTT
CASSHSTGNTEAFF
>TRBJ1-1|TRBV2|-|TRBD1
TGTGCCAGCAGTGAGACAGGGGTAGTCACTGAAGCTTTCTTT
CASSETGVVTEAFF
>TRBJ2-3|TRBV5-5|-|-
TGTGCCAGCAGCCCGGGGACCACAGATACGCAGTATTTT
CASSPGTTDTQYF
>TRBJ1-6|TRBV25-1|-|-
TGTGCCAGCAGTGAATTCGATAATTCACCCCTCCACTTT
CASSEFDNSPLHF
>TRBJ1-5|TRBV6-1|once|-
TGTGCCAGCAGTGAACCCCCGCGAGAGGGGGAGAGTGGCAATCAGCCCCAGCATTTT
CASSEPPREGESGNQPQHF
>TRBJ1-1|TRBV6-5|-|TRBD1
TGTGCCAGCAGTCCCTGGACAGGGCGGAACACTGAAGCTTTCTTT
CASSPWTGRNTEAFF
>TRBJ1-1|TRBV7-9|-|-
TGTGCCAGCAGTTTAGGATTGGGGACATCGAACACTGAAGCTTTCTTT
CASSLGLGTSNTEAFF
>TRBJ1-2|TRBV19|-|TRBD1
TGTGCCAGTACTAAGACAGGGAACTATGGCTACACCTTC
CASTKTGNYGYTF
>TRBJ1-4|TRBV18|-|TRBD1
TGTGCCAGCTCACTGGGACAGGATGAAAAACTGTTTTTT
CASSLGQDEKLFF